The present T cell receptor beta chain was sequenced within a study of beta chain features in type 1 diabetes (dated by TCRdb to 2017 to 2018). Regarding the complete study: Patients and healthy donors did not differ in mean age, gender distribution, total cell number or subset yield. A total of 85 million to 110 million sorted cells were examined across all samples, and RNA yield correlated strongly with the number of cells per subset. The study compared the TCRB repertoires of sorted circulating CD4+ T cell subsets in recently diagnosed type 1 diabetes patients with those in matched healthy donors. Regulatory and stem cell-like memory subsets were isolated from only 8 patients and about 8 healthy donors, whereas naive and central memory subsets came from all 30 or so donors. The paper as a whole reports these results and caveats: Patients with type 1 diabetes made fewer insertions and deleted more nucleotides at VDJ recombination sites, implying thymic rearrangement abnormalities. Because cDNA was sequenced instead of genomic DNA, highly expressing activated cells could be over-represented, though the groups showed no difference in activation or CD3 levels. Naive, central memory and regulatory TCRB repertoires appeared to be more alike among patients than among healthy donors. PCR may preferentially amplify shorter templates, but because patient and control samples were amplified and corrected together, any resulting skew would affect both groups equally. In all four CD4+ subsets, TCRB CDR3 length was moderately but significantly shorter in type 1 diabetes patients. Because the HLA sub-analyses included only small numbers of individuals, any influence of HLA type on TCRB rearrangement was left unresolved.

From each donor, a single peripheral blood sample of about 120 mL on average was drawn into heparinised tubes. Using a panel that included CD45RO, CCR7, CD25, CD127, CD95 and CD27, naive, central memory, regulatory and stem cell-like memory CD4+ T cells were sorted on a BD FACSAria II. All sorted populations exceeded 98% purity. PBMCs were isolated immediately by Lymphoprep density gradient centrifugation and stained directly without culture. So that batch effects would be minimized, each experiment stained and sorted samples in pairs, pairing one healthy donor with one patient. With regard to this clone: Its cognate antigen has yet to be identified. No per-base quality is available; no much larger clone lies one base away.

Reading the germline V gene gives CDR1 SGHTA and CDR2 FQGTGA. From cysteine to phenylalanine, the CDR3 is 14 amino acids long. The only DNA kept is the CDR3, 42 bases in frame from the first base. Trimming accounts for 5 bases at V and 6 bases at J, while the number of junction bases matched to no gene is 5. The entire isolated RNA was reverse transcribed using the High Capacity cDNA Reverse Transcription Kit, and thus expressed TCRB transcripts were sequenced. Deep immunoSEQ sequencing was performed on naive, central memory and regulatory T cell samples, with an average of roughly 3.5 million total reads per sample. Sorted cells were lysed in RLT buffer, and RNA was extracted using DNase-treated RNeasy Micro or Mini kits according to cell number. Each cell subset was processed separately to prevent cross-contamination, with patient and healthy donor samples processed together. TCRB sequences were amplified from cDNA with the immunoSEQ multiplex PCR, producing 87-bp fragments spanning the CDR3 region. Amplicons were sequenced on the Illumina HiSeq platform. Per the original workflow: PCR bias was computationally corrected using synthetic template baselines, reads within Hamming distance 2 were collapsed, and singletons that could not be merged were discarded. By aligning reads against IMGT, V, D and J genes, CDR3 length, and insertions or deletions at six rearrangement sites were assigned. Within each subset, clonotype counts were normalized to sorted cell number, after which true diversity and Gini coefficients were computed with the tcR R package. Repertoire sharing was quantified using the overlap coefficient calculated on TCRB nucleotide sequences. The source is immuneACCESS, and TCRdb retained only in-frame sequences with V and J called. Part of the clones is not carried over; for the studies checked, unresolved V genes explain less than half of this, and the remainder is unexplained. V and J calls and clone size are those listed in that table; D and trimming were worked out from the DNA. Counted in this sample were 150,000 to 200,000 clones; approximately 9% of them appeared once. Clones ranked in the top ten supply about 0.5% of the sample.

The TCR was taken from a woman younger than 35 with type 1 diabetes. The sequence joins TRBV7-3 to TRBJ2-2, with 8 junctional bases fitting TRBD2. The sample was central memory CD4+ T cells from blood. The CDR3 corresponds to CASSTAGGAGELFF. The DNA sequence is given as TGTGCCAGCAGCACCGCGGGGGGCGCCGGGGAGCTGTTTTTT.